The entry below describes one TCR beta chain. Its antigen is not identified. These data are taken from a study of shared clonotypes between healthy human individuals. Notes on the study in general: Tissues were not sampled, only blood, and their repertoires likely differ. It was the non-shared clonotypes that had lower generation probabilities than clonotypes shared by all four donors.

The V gene end was trimmed by 0 bases and the J gene end by 7 bases; junction bases not matched to a gene: 7. The germline CDR1 and CDR2 sequences are LGHNA and YSLEER. This CDR3 comprises 15 residues. The repertoire was sequenced with immunoSEQ multiplex PCR; TCRdb's copy has only in-frame clones and lacks some. The sample lists approximately 940,000 clones; around three quarters were seen once. The receptor comes from a man younger than 30 in good health. Sequenced material: memory CD4+ T cells sorted from blood. The subset: CD45RA-negative fraction. This chain connects TRBV4-3 to TRBJ2-7; 9 bases are a match to TRBD1. The CDR3 reads CASSQEWDRVGEQYF. CDR3 in DNA: TGCGCCAGCAGCCAAGAATGGGACAGGGTGGGTGAGCAGTACTTC.